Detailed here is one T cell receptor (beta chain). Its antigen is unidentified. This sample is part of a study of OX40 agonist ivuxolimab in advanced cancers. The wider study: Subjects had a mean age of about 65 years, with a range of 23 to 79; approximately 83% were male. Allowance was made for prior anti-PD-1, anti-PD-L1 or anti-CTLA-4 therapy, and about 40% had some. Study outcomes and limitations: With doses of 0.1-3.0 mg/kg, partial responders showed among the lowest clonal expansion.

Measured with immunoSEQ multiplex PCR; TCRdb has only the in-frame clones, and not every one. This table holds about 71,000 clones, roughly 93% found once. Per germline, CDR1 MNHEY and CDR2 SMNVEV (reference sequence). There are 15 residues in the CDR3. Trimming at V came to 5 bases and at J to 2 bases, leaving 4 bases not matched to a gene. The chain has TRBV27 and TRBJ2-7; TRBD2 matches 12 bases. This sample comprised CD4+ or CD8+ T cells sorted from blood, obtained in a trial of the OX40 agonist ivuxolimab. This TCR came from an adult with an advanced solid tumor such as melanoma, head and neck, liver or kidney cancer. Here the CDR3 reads CASSNLAGGTYEQYF. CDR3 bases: TGTGCCAGCAGTAATCTAGCGGGAGGGACCTACGAGCAGTACTTC.